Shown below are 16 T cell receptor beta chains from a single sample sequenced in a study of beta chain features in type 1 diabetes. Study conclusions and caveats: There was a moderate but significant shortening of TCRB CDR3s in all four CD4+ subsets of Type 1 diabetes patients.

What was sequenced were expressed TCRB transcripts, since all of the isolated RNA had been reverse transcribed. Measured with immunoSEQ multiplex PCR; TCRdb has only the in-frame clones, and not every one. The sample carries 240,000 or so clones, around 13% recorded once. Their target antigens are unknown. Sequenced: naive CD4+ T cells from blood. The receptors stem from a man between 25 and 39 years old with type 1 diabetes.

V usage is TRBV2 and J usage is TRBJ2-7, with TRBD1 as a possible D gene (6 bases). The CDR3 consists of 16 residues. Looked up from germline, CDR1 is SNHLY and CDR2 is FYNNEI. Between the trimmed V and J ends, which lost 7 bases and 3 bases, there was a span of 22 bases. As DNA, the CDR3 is TGTGCCAGCATCATGGGGGCCGGGGAGTTATACTACGAGCAGTACTTC. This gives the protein CASIMGAGELYYEQYF.

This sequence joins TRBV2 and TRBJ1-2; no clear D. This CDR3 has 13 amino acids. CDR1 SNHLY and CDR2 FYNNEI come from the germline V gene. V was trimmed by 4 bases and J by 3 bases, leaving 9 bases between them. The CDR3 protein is CASSGQADYGYTF. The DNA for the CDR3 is TGTGCCAGCAGTGGCCAGGCAGACTATGGCTACACCTTC. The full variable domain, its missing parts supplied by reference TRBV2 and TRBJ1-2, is EPEVTQTPSHQVTQMGQEVILRCVPISNHLYFYWYRQILGQKVEFLVSFYNNEISEKSEIFDDQFSVERPDGSNFTLKIRSTKLEDSAMYFCASSGQADYGYTFGSGTRLTVV.

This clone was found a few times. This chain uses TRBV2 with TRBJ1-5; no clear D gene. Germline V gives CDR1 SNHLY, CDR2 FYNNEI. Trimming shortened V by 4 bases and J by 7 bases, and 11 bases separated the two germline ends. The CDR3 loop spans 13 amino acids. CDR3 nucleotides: TGTGCCAGCAGTGTTGTCCGGGGACAGCCCCAGCATTTT. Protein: CASSVVRGQPQHF.

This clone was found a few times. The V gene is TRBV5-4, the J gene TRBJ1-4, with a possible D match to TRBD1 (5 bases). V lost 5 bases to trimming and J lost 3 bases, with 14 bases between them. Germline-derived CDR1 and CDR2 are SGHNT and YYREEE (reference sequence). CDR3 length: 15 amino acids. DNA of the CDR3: TGTGCCAGCAGTTCAGGGATCTGGGCTAATGAAAAACTGTTTTTT. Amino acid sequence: CASSSGIWANEKLFF.

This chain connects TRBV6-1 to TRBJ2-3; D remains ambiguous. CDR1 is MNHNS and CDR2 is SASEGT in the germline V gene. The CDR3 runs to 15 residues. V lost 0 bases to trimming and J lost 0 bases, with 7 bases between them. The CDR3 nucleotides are TGTGCCAGCAGTGAAGCGCTTACTAGCACAGATACGCAGTATTTT. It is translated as CASSEALTSTDTQYF.

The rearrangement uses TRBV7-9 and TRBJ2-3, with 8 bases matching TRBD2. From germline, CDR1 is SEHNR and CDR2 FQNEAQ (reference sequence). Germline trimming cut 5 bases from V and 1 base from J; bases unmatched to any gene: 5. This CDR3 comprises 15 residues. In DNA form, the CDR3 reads TGTGCCAGCAGCCAAGCGGGAGTCCGCACAGATACGCAGTATTTT. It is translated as CASSQAGVRTDTQYF.

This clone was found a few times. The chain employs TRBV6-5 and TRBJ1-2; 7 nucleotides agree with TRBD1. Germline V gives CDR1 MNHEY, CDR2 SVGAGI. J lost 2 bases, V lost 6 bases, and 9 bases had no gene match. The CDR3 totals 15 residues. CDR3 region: CASRLERTGNYGYTF. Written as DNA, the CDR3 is TGTGCCAGCAGACTCGAAAGGACAGGCAACTATGGCTACACCTTC.

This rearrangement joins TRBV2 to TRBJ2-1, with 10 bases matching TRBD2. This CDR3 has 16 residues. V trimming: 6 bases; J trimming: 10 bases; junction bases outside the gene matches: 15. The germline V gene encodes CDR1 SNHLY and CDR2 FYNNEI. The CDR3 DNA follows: TGTGCCAGCAGGAGGGTACTCCTAGCGGGAGAGGTGGAGCAGTTCTTC. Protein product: CASRRVLLAGEVEQFF. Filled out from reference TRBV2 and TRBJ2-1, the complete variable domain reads EPEVTQTPSHQVTQMGQEVILRCVPISNHLYFYWYRQILGQKVEFLVSFYNNEISEKSEIFDDQFSVERPDGSNFTLKIRSTKLEDSAMYFCASRRVLLAGEVEQFFGPGTRLTVL.

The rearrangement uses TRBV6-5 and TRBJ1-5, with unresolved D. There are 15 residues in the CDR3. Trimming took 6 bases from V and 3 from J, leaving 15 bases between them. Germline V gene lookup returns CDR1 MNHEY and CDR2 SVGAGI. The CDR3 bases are TGTGCCAGCAGCCCCGGAGGCCCCCTCAATCAGCCCCAGCATTTT. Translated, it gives CASSPGGPLNQPQHF.

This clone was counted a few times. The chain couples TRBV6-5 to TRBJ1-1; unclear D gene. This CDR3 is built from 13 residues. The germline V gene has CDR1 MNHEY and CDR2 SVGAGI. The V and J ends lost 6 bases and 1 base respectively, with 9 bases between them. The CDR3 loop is CASSRTENTEAFF. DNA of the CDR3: TGTGCCAGCAGCCGTACAGAGAACACTGAAGCTTTCTTT.

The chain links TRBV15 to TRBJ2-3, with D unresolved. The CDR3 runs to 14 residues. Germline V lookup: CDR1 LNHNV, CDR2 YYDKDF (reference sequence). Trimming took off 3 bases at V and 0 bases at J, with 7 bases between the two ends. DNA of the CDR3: TGTGCCACCAGCAGCGCCCGGAGCACAGATACGCAGTATTTT. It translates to CATSSARSTDTQYF.

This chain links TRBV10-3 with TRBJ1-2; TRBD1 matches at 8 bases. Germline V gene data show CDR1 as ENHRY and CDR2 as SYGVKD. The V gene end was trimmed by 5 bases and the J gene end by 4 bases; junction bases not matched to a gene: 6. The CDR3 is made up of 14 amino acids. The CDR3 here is CAISFGQGGYGYTF. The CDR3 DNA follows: TGTGCCATCAGTTTTGGACAGGGCGGCTATGGCTACACCTTC.

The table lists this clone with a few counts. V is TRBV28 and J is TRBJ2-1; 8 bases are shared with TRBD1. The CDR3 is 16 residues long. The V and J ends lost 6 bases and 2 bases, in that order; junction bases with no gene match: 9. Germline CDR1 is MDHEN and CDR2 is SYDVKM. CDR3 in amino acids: CASSSPGQVTYNEQFF. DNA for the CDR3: TGTGCCAGCAGCTCCCCGGGACAGGTGACCTACAATGAGCAGTTCTTC. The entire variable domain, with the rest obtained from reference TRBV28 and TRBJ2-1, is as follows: DVKVTQSSRYLVKRTGEKVFLECVQDMDHENMFWYRQDPGLGLRLIYFSYDVKMKEKGDIPEGYSVSREKKERFSLILESASTNQTSMYLCASSSPGQVTYNEQFFGPGTRLTVL.

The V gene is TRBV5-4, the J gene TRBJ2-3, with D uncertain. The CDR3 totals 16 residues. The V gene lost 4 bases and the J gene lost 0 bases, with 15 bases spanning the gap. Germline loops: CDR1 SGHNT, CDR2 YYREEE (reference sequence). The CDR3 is CASSANSRTSTDTQYF. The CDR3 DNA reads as TGTGCCAGCAGCGCCAATAGCAGAACTAGCACAGATACGCAGTATTTT.

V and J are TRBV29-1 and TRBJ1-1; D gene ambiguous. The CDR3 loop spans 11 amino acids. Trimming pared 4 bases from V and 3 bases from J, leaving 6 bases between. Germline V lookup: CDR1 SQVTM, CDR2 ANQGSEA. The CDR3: CSVGGYTEAFF. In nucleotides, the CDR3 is TGCAGCGTTGGAGGGTACACTGAAGCTTTCTTT.

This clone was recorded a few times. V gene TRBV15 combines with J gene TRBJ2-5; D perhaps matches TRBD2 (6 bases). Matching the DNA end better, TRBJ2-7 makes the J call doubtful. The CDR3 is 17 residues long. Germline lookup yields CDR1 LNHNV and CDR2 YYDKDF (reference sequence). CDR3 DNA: TGTGCCACCAGCAGAGAGAGCCCTTTAGAGGGAGGCCACGAGCAGTACTTC. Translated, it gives CATSRESPLEGGHEQYF.